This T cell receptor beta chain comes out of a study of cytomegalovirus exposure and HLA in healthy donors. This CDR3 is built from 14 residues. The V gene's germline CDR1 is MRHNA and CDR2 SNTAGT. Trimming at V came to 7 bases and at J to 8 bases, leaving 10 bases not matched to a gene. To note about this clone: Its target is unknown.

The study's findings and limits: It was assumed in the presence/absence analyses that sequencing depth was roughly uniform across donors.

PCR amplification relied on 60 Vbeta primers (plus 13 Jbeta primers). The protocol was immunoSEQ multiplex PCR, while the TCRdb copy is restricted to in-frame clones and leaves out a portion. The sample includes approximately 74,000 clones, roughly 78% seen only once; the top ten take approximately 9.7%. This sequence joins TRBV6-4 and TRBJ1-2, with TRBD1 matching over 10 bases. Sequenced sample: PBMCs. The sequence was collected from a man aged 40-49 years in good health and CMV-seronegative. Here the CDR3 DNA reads TGTGCCAGCAAAGAAGACAGGGGGCGAGGCGGCTACACCTTC. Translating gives CASKEDRGRGGYTF.